These 28 T cell receptor beta chains originate from one sample sequenced in a study of blood T cell repertoires in COVID-19. Profiled with immunoSEQ multiplex PCR; TCRdb holds only in-frame clones, not every one. The table records 120,000 to 150,000 clones, 80% to 90% of them present only once. The sequencing input was peripheral blood. Every receptor here comes from a man aged 45-65 years who had recovered from COVID-19.

The chain joins TRBV14 to TRBJ2-1; D perhaps matches TRBD2 (6 bases). This CDR3 contains 19 residues. Trimming shortened V by 4 bases and J by 5 bases, and 27 bases separated the two germline ends. Germline V lookup: CDR1 SGHDN, CDR2 FVKESK. The CDR3 loop reads CASSRLARETEGAHNEQFF. The CDR3 DNA follows: TGTGCCAGCAGCCGACTGGCACGGGAGACAGAAGGGGCCCACAATGAGCAGTTCTTC.

This rearrangement joins TRBV6-5 to TRBJ1-6; the D is unclear. Looked up from germline, CDR1 is MNHEY and CDR2 is SVGAGI. This CDR3 region has 13 residues. V was cut by 10 bases and J by 14 bases, with 21 bases left in between. CDR3: CATEAGKSTSLHF. The CDR3 DNA reads as TGTGCCACCGAAGCCGGTAAATCAACGTCCCTCCACTTT.

The chain couples TRBV6-4 to TRBJ1-1, with D unresolved. CDR1 and CDR2 from the germline V gene are MRHNA and SNTAGT. Between the trimmed V and J ends, which lost 0 bases and 5 bases, there was a span of 16 bases. This CDR3 has 16 amino acids. The CDR3: CASSDSVRTGRTEAFF. Written as DNA, the CDR3 is TGTGCCAGCAGTGACTCCGTCCGGACGGGGAGGACTGAAGCTTTCTTT.

The chain recombines TRBV27 with TRBJ2-1; 10 nucleotides align to TRBD2. The CDR3 covers 16 residues. V was clipped by 0 bases and J by 5 bases; unmatched bases: 4. Looked up from germline, CDR1 is MNHEY and CDR2 is SMNVEV (reference sequence). In nucleotides, the CDR3 is TGTGCCAGCAGTTTATCGCCTAGCGGGGGCCACAATGAGCAGTTCTTC. As protein: CASSLSPSGGHNEQFF.

The sample holds one count of this clone. The CDR3 sequence: CATRGTNTEAFF. The CDR3 DNA reads as TGTGCCACCAGGGGGACCAACACTGAAGCTTTCTTT. The chain uses TRBV18 and TRBJ1-1; 7 nucleotides align to TRBD1. There are 12 residues in the CDR3. Looked up from germline, CDR1 is KGHSH and CDR2 is LQKENI. Losses at the gene ends were 10 bases for V and 2 bases for J; bases not matched to a gene: 4.

V is TRBV5-4 and J is TRBJ1-1, with D unresolved. Germline CDR1 reads SGHNT; CDR2 reads YYREEE (reference sequence). V gave up 9 bases and J gave up 0 bases, with 12 bases separating them. The CDR3 is 13 residues long. The CDR3 coding sequence is TGTGCCACAAACTTGGGAGTGAACACTGAAGCTTTCTTT. Its protein is CATNLGVNTEAFF.

In this sample, this clone turned up once. The rearrangement uses TRBV30 and TRBJ2-2; tentatively, D is TRBD2 (6 bases). The germline CDR1 and CDR2 sequences are GTSNPN and SVGIG (reference sequence). V was clipped by 0 bases and J by 8 bases, with 10 bases between them. This CDR3 is 13 amino acids long. The DNA for the CDR3 is TGTGCCTGGAGTGTGATGGGGGGAGGGGAGCTGTTTTTT. Translated: CAWSVMGGGELFF. Drawing the rest from reference TRBV30 and TRBJ2-2, the complete variable domain is SQTIHQWPATLVQPVGSPLSLECTVEGTSNPNLYWYRQAAGRGLQLLFYSVGIGQISSEVPQNLSASRPQDRQFILSSKKLLLSDSGFYLCAWSVMGGGELFFGEGSRLTVL.

The gene calls are TRBV6-5 and TRBJ2-1, with 8 bases lining up with TRBD1. J lost 4 bases, V lost 7 bases, and 6 bases had no gene match. Per germline, CDR1 MNHEY and CDR2 SVGAGI. The CDR3 has 14 residues. The chain's CDR3 is CASTGQGIYNEQFF. The CDR3 DNA follows: TGTGCCAGCACAGGACAGGGAATATACAATGAGCAGTTCTTC.

The J gene is TRBJ2-5, the V gene TRBV13; 13 nucleotides agree with TRBD2. The CDR3 is 17 amino acids. Losses at the gene ends were 5 bases for V and 4 bases for J; bases not matched to a gene: 10. Germline V gene data show CDR1 as PRHDT and CDR2 as FYEKMQ (reference sequence). The CDR3 DNA reads as TGTGCCAGCAGCCTGAAAACGACTAGCGGGGGGCGAGAGACCCAGTACTTC. It is translated as CASSLKTTSGGRETQYF.

The V gene is TRBV7-3, the J gene TRBJ1-1; no clear D. Per the germline V gene, CDR1 is SGHTA and CDR2 is FQGTGA. The V and J ends lost 0 bases and 7 bases respectively, with 12 bases between them. CDR3 size: 14 residues. CDR3 region: CASSLTADIREAFF. The DNA for the CDR3 is TGTGCCAGCAGCTTAACGGCCGACATCCGTGAAGCTTTCTTT.

This clone was detected once. The gene calls are TRBV30 and TRBJ1-3; no clear D. The length of the CDR3 is 14 residues. In germline, CDR1 is GTSNPN, CDR2 SVGIG (reference sequence). The V gene lost 3 bases and the J gene lost 4 bases, with 13 bases spanning the gap. As DNA, the CDR3 is TGTGCCTGGAGGCCCCGTTTAGCCGGAAACACCATATATTTT. Translation: CAWRPRLAGNTIYF.

The chain couples TRBV19 to TRBJ1-1, with D maybe TRBD1 (6 bases). Trimming took off 10 bases at V and 8 bases at J, with 14 bases between the two ends. CDR1 is LNHDA, CDR2 SQIVND, per germline (reference sequence). CDR3 size: 11 residues. The CDR3 DNA sequence: TGTGCCACCTCTGACAGGAGGGAAGCTTTCTTT. Its translation is CATSDRREAFF.

The rearrangement links TRBV7-2 to TRBJ2-7; TRBD2 agrees at 13 bases. The junction had 10 bases not matched to a gene; V was cut back by 3 bases and J by 5 bases. This CDR3 spans 17 amino acids. Looked up from germline, CDR1 is SGHTA and CDR2 is FQGNSA. Here the CDR3 DNA reads TGTGCCAGCAGCTTCATCGGACTAGCGGGGGACGGACACGAGCAGTACTTC. Its protein is CASSFIGLAGDGHEQYF.

V usage is TRBV3-1 (or the pseudogene TRBV3-2) and J usage is TRBJ1-2; a possible D gene is TRBD1 (5 bases). Germline loops: CDR1 LGHDT, CDR2 YNNKEL (reference sequence). Trimming stripped 3 bases from V and 5 bases from J, with 13 bases between. The CDR3 loop spans 14 amino acids. DNA of the CDR3: TGTGCCAGCAGCCAGGCCGGGACTGCGTATGGCTACACCTTC. Protein product: CASSQAGTAYGYTF.

The chain is built from TRBV5-1 and TRBJ1-4, with 8 bases lining up with TRBD1. V trimming: 4 bases; J trimming: 2 bases; junction bases outside the gene matches: 10. The CDR3 contains 17 residues. Germline values: CDR1 SGHRS, CDR2 YFSETQ. The CDR3: CASSPFGQGGTNEKLFF. The CDR3 nucleotides are TGCGCCAGCAGCCCGTTCGGACAGGGTGGCACTAATGAAAAACTGTTTTTT.

This chain joins TRBV7-8 and TRBJ2-7, with 7 bases matching TRBD1. The junction had 2 bases not matched to a gene; V was cut back by 1 base and J by 2 bases. In germline, CDR1 is SGHVS, CDR2 FQNEAQ. The CDR3 runs to 14 residues. CDR3 sequence (DNA): TGTGCCAGCAGCTTAGAGGGGGCCACCTACGAGCAGTACTTC. It codes for CASSLEGATYEQYF. The whole variable domain, remainder taken from reference TRBV7-8 and TRBJ2-7, is GAGVSQSPRYKVAKRGQDVALRCDPISGHVSLFWYQQALGQGPEFLTYFQNEAQLDKSGLPSDRFFAERPEGSVSTLKIQRTQQEDSAVYLCASSLEGATYEQYFGPGTRLTVT.

This CDR3 is CASSLGGYNQPQHF. The CDR3 DNA follows: TGCGCCAGCAGCTTGGGAGGGTACAATCAGCCCCAGCATTTT. This chain links TRBV5-1 with TRBJ1-5, with D unclear. V shed 0 bases and J shed 3 bases, with 7 bases lying between them. CDR1 and CDR2 (germline): SGHRS, YFSETQ. This CDR3 contains 14 residues.

The chain has TRBV11-3 and TRBJ1-4, with D maybe TRBD1 (5 bases). Between the trimmed V and J ends, which lost 5 bases and 1 base, there was a span of 11 bases. The CDR3 has 15 residues. CDR1 and CDR2 (germline): SGHNT, YENEEA. In DNA form, the CDR3 reads TGTGCCAGCAGCCCGCAAGGGGTAACTAATGAAAAACTGTTTTTT. It codes for CASSPQGVTNEKLFF.

The J gene is TRBJ2-7, the V gene TRBV12-3 or TRBV12-4, with TRBD1 as a possible D gene (6 bases). CDR3 length equals 11 residues. Trimming removed 8 bases from V and 4 bases from J, with 9 bases in between. CDR3 loop: CASGGSYEQYF. The CDR3, as DNA: TGTGCCAGCGGGGGCTCGTACGAGCAGTACTTC.

J is TRBJ1-1 and V is TRBV6-5; the D gene is possibly TRBD1 (6 bases). Germline loops: CDR1 MNHEY, CDR2 SVGAGI. The length of the CDR3 is 14 residues. V gave up 2 bases and J gave up 4 bases, with 11 bases separating them. CDR3 DNA sequence: TGTGCCAGCAGTTACCGCCTGGACAGCACTGAAGCTTTCTTT. Translated, it gives CASSYRLDSTEAFF.

This clone was found a few times. V and J are TRBV19 and TRBJ1-5; 7 bases agree with TRBD1. J lost 11 bases, V lost 7 bases, and 17 bases had no gene match. The CDR3 spans 15 residues. Germline V gene sequence: CDR1 LNHDA, CDR2 SQIVND (reference sequence). The CDR3 loop is CASTTGQSRVAAQHF. The CDR3 DNA is TGTGCCAGTACCACGGGACAGTCTAGGGTTGCGGCCCAGCATTTT.

This sequence joins TRBV9 and TRBJ2-4; 7 nucleotides match TRBD2. The length of the CDR3 is 14 residues. Germline loops: CDR1 SGDLS, CDR2 YYNGEE. Trimming at V came to 0 bases and at J to 7 bases, leaving 4 bases not matched to a gene. In DNA, the CDR3 is TGTGCCAGCAGCGTAGCTGGGGGGGGGAACATTCAGTACTTC. Its translation is CASSVAGGGNIQYF.

V and J are TRBV5-1 and TRBJ1-3; the D gene is possibly TRBD1 (6 bases). The CDR3 is 14 amino acids. V was clipped by 0 bases and J by 7 bases, with 11 bases between them. Germline V gene sequence: CDR1 SGHRS, CDR2 YFSETQ. This chain's CDR3 is CASSLAGDANTIYF. DNA of the CDR3: TGCGCCAGCAGCTTGGCAGGGGATGCCAACACCATATATTTT.

This clone was recorded only once. The chain carries TRBV29-1 and TRBJ2-1, with D possibly being TRBD1 (6 bases). Trimming removed 2 bases at V and 2 bases at J, with 13 bases between. The length of the CDR3 is 15 residues. Germline lookup yields CDR1 SQVTM and CDR2 ANQGSEA. CDR3: CSVENRDTPYNEQFF. The CDR3 nucleotides are TGCAGCGTTGAAAACCGGGACACCCCCTACAATGAGCAGTTCTTC.

This chain uses TRBV6-5 with TRBJ1-2, with 7 bases lining up with TRBD1. There are 13 residues in the CDR3. CDR1 and CDR2 (germline): MNHEY, SVGAGI. V shed 6 bases and J 7 bases; nucleotides not matched to a gene: 8. For the CDR3, the DNA is TGTGCCAGCAGGCCTGACAGGGAGGTTGGCTACACCTTC. It codes for CASRPDREVGYTF.

For the CDR3, the DNA is TGTGCCAGTAGTATTCCTTCGGTGGGCGCGGGCACTGAAGCTTTCTTT. Its translation: CASSIPSVGAGTEAFF. The chain links TRBV19 to TRBJ1-1; D unclear. V lost 3 bases to trimming and J lost 4 bases, with 18 bases between them. The CDR3 spans 16 residues. CDR1 is LNHDA, CDR2 SQIVND, per germline (reference sequence).

As to this clone: Distinct nucleotide sequences in the sample also encode this CDR3. V usage is TRBV5-1 and J usage is TRBJ1-1; the D gene is possibly TRBD1 (5 bases). Trimming cost V 4 bases and J 2 bases, with 12 bases left between them. The germline V gene encodes CDR1 SGHRS and CDR2 YFSETQ. The CDR3 totals 14 residues. CDR3: CASSPGTGNTEAFF. CDR3 in DNA: TGCGCCAGCAGCCCCGGGACTGGAAACACTGAAGCTTTCTTT. Filled out from reference TRBV5-1 and TRBJ1-1, the complete variable domain reads KAGVTQTPRYLIKTRGQQVTLSCSPISGHRSVSWYQQTPGQGLQFLFEYFSETQRNKGNFPGRFSGRQFSNSRSEMNVSTLELGDSALYLCASSPGTGNTEAFFGQGTRLTVV.

V usage is TRBV7-9 and J usage is TRBJ2-7; D possibly corresponds to TRBD1 (5 bases). Germline V CDR1 and CDR2: SEHNR, FQNEAQ (reference sequence). V was cut by 0 bases and J by 0 bases, with 12 bases left in between. This CDR3 contains 16 residues. The CDR3 nucleotides are TGTGCCAGCAGCTTAGCTAGGACACCCTCCTCCTACGAGCAGTACTTC. It specifies CASSLARTPSSYEQYF.